The rows below give T cell receptor beta chains drawn from one sample of a study of shared clonotypes between healthy human individuals. Produced via immunoSEQ multiplex PCR; TCRdb's table is partial and in-frame only. The sample lists about 2.4 million clones, about 92% occurring once. Material for sequencing was naive CD4+ T cells sorted from blood. These receptor sequences come from a man between 18 and 35 years old in good health. CDR3s include the opening cysteine and the closing phenylalanine or tryptophan.

TRBJ1-5 13 TRBV7-7 CASSRDENQPQHF
TRBJ2-2 19 TRBV19 CASTPTGTSGGVFVGELFF
TRBJ1-5 18 TRBV19 CASSTQGQGGLGNQPQHF
TRBJ1-2 12 TRBV4-1 CASSQPNYGYTF
TRBJ1-4 15 TRBV10-3 CAIRGGQEQNEKLFF
TRBJ1-2 13 TRBV30 CACQGNPNYGYTF
TRBJ2-2 14 TRBV10-3 CAISVDYEAGELFF
TRBJ1-3 15 TRBV2 CASSERDRPGNTIYF
TRBJ2-7 13 TRBV11-2 CASSFRQGNEQYF
TRBJ1-2 11 TRBV6-6 CASSFQEGYTF
TRBJ1-5 15 TRBV28 CASSLRGTSNQPQHF
TRBJ1-3 15 TRBV10-2 CASSESGYSGNTIYF
TRBJ2-1 13 TRBV6-4 CASSQSSYNEQFF
TRBJ2-7 16 TRBV30 CAWGPGREHFSYEQYF
TRBJ2-7 15 TRBV18 CASSPRTSGKGEQYF
TRBJ2-7 11 TRBV29-1 CSAKDPGEQYF
TRBJ2-3 15 TRBV19 CASSIWQRVTDTQYF
TRBJ1-5 13 TRBV6-1 CASSEAGNQPQHF
TRBJ1-1 15 TRBV7-9 CASSSTDRSNTEAFF
TRBJ1-5 15 TRBV30 CAWSKTGQGYQPQHF
TRBJ2-3 15 TRBV19 CASSIAGQNTDTQYF
TRBJ2-2 19 TRBV5-1 CASSQAPAGLAGGTGELFF